These 19 T cell receptor beta chains share one sample of origin, sequenced in a study of beta chain features in type 1 diabetes. Every bit of the isolated RNA underwent reverse transcription, so sequencing read expressed TCRB transcripts. The repertoire was sequenced with immunoSEQ multiplex PCR; TCRdb's copy has only in-frame clones and lacks some. This sample has 900,000 or so clones; 15% to 20% occur once, and the top ten carry 0.02% to 0.025%. The sequenced sample was naive CD4+ T cells from blood. Every receptor here comes from a woman between 18 and 29 years old in good health.

The gene calls are TRBV4-3 and TRBJ2-1, with D tentatively TRBD2 (5 bases). This CDR3 spans 16 amino acids. The V end lost 0 bases, the J end lost 0 bases, and 9 bases lay between the germline ends. Germline V gene data show CDR1 as LGHNA and CDR2 as YSLEER. CDR3 in DNA: TGCGCCAGCAGCCAAGAGGCTAGCCTCTCCTACAATGAGCAGTTCTTC. Protein sequence: CASSQEASLSYNEQFF.

The chain uses TRBV27 and TRBJ2-7, with 8 bases fitting TRBD1. With V trimmed by 6 bases and J by 3 bases, 13 bases remained unmatched. This CDR3 is 16 amino acids long. Germline CDR1 MNHEY, CDR2 SMNVEV (reference sequence). CDR3 bases: TGTGCCAGCAGGCGACGCTCCGCACAGGGGGTCTACGAGCAGTACTTC. Translation: CASRRRSAQGVYEQYF.

For the CDR3, the DNA is TGTGCCAGCAGCCCGGACAGGGGGCGGTTAAAGTACTTC. As protein: CASSPDRGRLKYF. The J gene is TRBJ2-4, the V gene TRBV6-6, with 11 nucleotides matching TRBD1. V lost 6 bases, J lost 14 bases, and 9 bases stayed unmatched. The CDR3 covers 13 residues. Per the germline V gene, CDR1 is MNHNY and CDR2 is SVGAGI (reference sequence).

V gene TRBV11-3 combines with J gene TRBJ2-5; TRBD2 agrees at 10 bases. CDR3 size: 17 residues. Germline values: CDR1 SGHNT, CDR2 YENEEA. J was trimmed by 3 bases and V by 0 bases; bases with no gene match: 7. DNA of the CDR3: TGTGCCAGCAGCTTAGATTGTTGGCTAGCGGGAGAAGAGACCCAGTACTTC. Its protein is CASSLDCWLAGEETQYF. The variable domain in full, with the rest retrieved from reference TRBV11-3 and TRBJ2-5, is EAGVVQSPRYKIIEKKQPVAFWCNPISGHNTLYWYLQNLGQGPELLIRYENEEAVDDSQLPKDRFSAERLKGVDSTLKIQPAELGDSAVYLCASSLDCWLAGEETQYFGPGTRLLVL.

J is TRBJ2-6 and V is TRBV28; perhaps TRBD1 as D (5 bases). V was pared by 2 bases and J by 0 bases, with 14 bases between. The length of the CDR3 is 18 residues. Germline V CDR1 and CDR2: MDHEN, SYDVKM. CDR3 nucleotide sequence: TGTGCCAGCAGTTTACTGCCAGGGCTAAGCTCTGGGGCCAACGTCCTGACTTTC. Its translation: CASSLLPGLSSGANVLTF.

The rearrangement uses TRBV5-1 and TRBJ2-3; 8 bases agree with TRBD2. V was pared by 4 bases and J by 4 bases, with 11 bases of the junction left unmatched. Germline lookup yields CDR1 SGHRS and CDR2 YFSETQ. The CDR3 has 16 residues. CDR3 sequence: CASSPLMSGSADTQYF. CDR3 nucleotide sequence: TGCGCCAGCAGCCCCCTGATGAGCGGGAGTGCAGATACGCAGTATTTT.

The rearrangement joins TRBV9 to TRBJ2-5, with 9 nucleotides matching TRBD2. Germline-derived CDR1 and CDR2 are SGDLS and YYNGEE. V dropped 2 bases and J dropped 2; count of bases not matched to a gene: 4. The CDR3 is made up of 15 amino acids. CDR3 in DNA: TGTGCCAGCAGCGTTTCTAGCGGGGAACAAGAGACCCAGTACTTC. Encoded protein: CASSVSSGEQETQYF.

The chain carries TRBV9 and TRBJ2-1; 13 bases fit TRBD2. The CDR3 runs to 16 residues. Trimming cost V 0 bases and J 6 bases; bases outside gene matches: 3. Per germline, CDR1 SGDLS and CDR2 YYNGEE. CDR3 sequence (DNA): TGTGCCAGCAGCGTAGCTACTAGCGGGAGGGCCAATGAGCAGTTCTTC. This sequence encodes CASSVATSGRANEQFF.

The table lists this clone with a few counts. V and J are TRBV9 and TRBJ2-3; TRBD2 agrees at 9 bases. The V gene end was trimmed by 6 bases and the J gene end by 4 bases; junction bases not matched to a gene: 9. Germline CDR1 is SGDLS and CDR2 is YYNGEE. This CDR3 is 15 amino acids long. The CDR3 is CASTNLAGLPDTQYF. In nucleotides, the CDR3 is TGTGCCAGCACAAATCTAGCGGGGCTCCCAGATACGCAGTATTTT.

This CDR3 reads CASSRGVDNEQFF. Here the CDR3 DNA reads TGTGCCAGCTCACGGGGGGTAGACAATGAGCAGTTCTTC. The chain combines TRBV18 with TRBJ2-1; D is possibly TRBD2 (6 bases). V was shortened by 4 bases and J by 5 bases, with 9 bases between the two germline ends. The germline V gene encodes CDR1 KGHSH and CDR2 LQKENI. The CDR3 runs to 13 residues.

This clone came up a few times. The chain combines TRBV7-9 with TRBJ2-7; D ambiguous. Germline V gene data show CDR1 as SEHNR and CDR2 as FQNEAQ (reference sequence). V dropped 1 base and J dropped 3 bases, with 10 bases sitting between them. The CDR3 has 14 amino acids. The DNA of the CDR3 is TGTGCCAGCAGCTTAGGTGTCGGAGTCTACGAGCAGTACTTC. Its translation: CASSLGVGVYEQYF.

This clone has more than one count but fewer than ten. The gene calls are TRBV20-1 and TRBJ2-7; possibly TRBD2 for D (5 bases). The CDR3 is made up of 11 amino acids. Germline values: CDR1 DFQATT, CDR2 SNEGSKA (reference sequence). Trimming left V 5 bases short and J 6 bases short, with 11 bases between. CDR3 sequence reads: CSAGREFEQYF. For the CDR3, the DNA is TGCAGTGCTGGACGGGAATTCGAGCAGTACTTC.

Comments on this clone: Other DNA sequences from this sample encode an identical CDR3 as well. This chain joins TRBV6-5 and TRBJ2-2; 7 nucleotides line up with TRBD1. The CDR3 contains 14 residues. Trimming removed 6 bases from V and 5 bases from J; junction bases left unmatched: 6. Germline CDR1 and CDR2: MNHEY and SVGAGI. CDR3 residues: CASRRQGGTGELFF. DNA of the CDR3: TGTGCCAGCAGGCGACAGGGCGGGACCGGGGAGCTGTTTTTT.

The rearrangement uses TRBV4-3 and TRBJ2-3, with TRBD2 matching over 12 bases. Germline V CDR1 and CDR2: LGHNA, YSLEER. Trimming at V came to 1 base and at J to 5 bases, leaving 1 base not matched to a gene. The CDR3 is 15 residues long. The CDR3 protein is CASSQGLAGEDTQYF. The DNA of the CDR3 is TGCGCCAGCAGCCAAGGACTAGCGGGAGAAGATACGCAGTATTTT.

This clone was seen a handful of times. J is TRBJ1-5 and V is TRBV6-1, with unresolved D. Germline CDR1 and CDR2: MNHNS and SASEGT. The germline V and J ends were trimmed by 3 bases and 0 bases, with 9 bases remaining between them. The CDR3 is 15 amino acids. CDR3 protein: CASSERRLSNQPQHF. In nucleotides, the CDR3 is TGTGCCAGCAGTGAGAGACGGCTTAGCAATCAGCCCCAGCATTTT.

This clone has a handful of counts. The genes are TRBV28 and TRBJ1-2, with 11 positions matching TRBD1. The junction had 7 bases not matched to a gene; V was cut back by 5 bases and J by 5 bases. The CDR3 runs 15 residues. Germline V gene lookup returns CDR1 MDHEN and CDR2 SYDVKM. CDR3 coding DNA: TGTGCCAGCAGTGGCCGGGACAGGGGGTCATATGGCTACACCTTC. This codes for CASSGRDRGSYGYTF.

The chain uses TRBV1 and TRBJ2-2. TRBV1 is deemed a pseudogene. The CDR3 contains 17 residues. The CDR3 bases are TGCACCAGCAGCCCTCCGCGCGAGGGGATTGTACGCGGGGAGCTGTTTTTT. This sequence encodes CTSSPPREGIVRGELFF.

This sequence joins TRBV27 and TRBJ1-1; D is perhaps TRBD1 (5 bases). CDR1 and CDR2 from the germline V gene are MNHEY and SMNVEV (reference sequence). V lost 5 bases, J lost 3 bases, and 10 bases lay in between. This CDR3 spans 13 amino acids. As DNA, the CDR3 is TGTGCCAGCAGTAGTAAAGGGGACACTGAAGCTTTCTTT. Translating it yields CASSSKGDTEAFF.

Comment on this clone: Sequence at one end of the junction differs from germline and may be a read error. The V call is TRBV4-2, the J call TRBJ1-5; D remains unclear. CDR1 and CDR2 from the germline V gene are LGHNA and YNFKEQ. The CDR3 runs to 15 residues. This CDR3 reads CAISQSRLSNQPQHF. The DNA of the CDR3 is TGTGCCATCAGCCAGAGTAGACTTAGCAATCAGCCCCAGCATTTT.